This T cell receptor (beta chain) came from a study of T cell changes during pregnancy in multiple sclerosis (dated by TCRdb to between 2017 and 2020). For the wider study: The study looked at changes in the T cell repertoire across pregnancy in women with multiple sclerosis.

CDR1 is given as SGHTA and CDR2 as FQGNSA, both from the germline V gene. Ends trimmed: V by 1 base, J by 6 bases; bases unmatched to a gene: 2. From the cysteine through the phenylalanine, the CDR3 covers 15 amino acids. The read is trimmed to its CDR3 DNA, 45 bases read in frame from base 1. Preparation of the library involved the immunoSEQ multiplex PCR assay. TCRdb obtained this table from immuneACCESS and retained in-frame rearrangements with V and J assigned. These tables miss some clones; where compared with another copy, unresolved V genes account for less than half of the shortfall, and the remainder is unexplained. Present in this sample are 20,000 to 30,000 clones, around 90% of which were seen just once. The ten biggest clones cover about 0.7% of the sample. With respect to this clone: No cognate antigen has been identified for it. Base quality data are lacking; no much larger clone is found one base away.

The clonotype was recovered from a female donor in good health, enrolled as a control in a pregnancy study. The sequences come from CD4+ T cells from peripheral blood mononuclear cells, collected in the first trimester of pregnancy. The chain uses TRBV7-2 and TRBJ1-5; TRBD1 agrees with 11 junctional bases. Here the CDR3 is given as CASSLGTGGSQPQHF. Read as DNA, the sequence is TGTGCCAGCAGCTTAGGGACAGGGGGCAGTCAGCCCCAGCATTTT. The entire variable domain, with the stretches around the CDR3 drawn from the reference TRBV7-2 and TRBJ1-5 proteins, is GAGVSQSPSNKVTEKGKDVELRCDPISGHTALYWYRQSLGQGLEFLIYFQGNSAPDKSGLPSDRFSAERTGGSVSTLTIQRTQQEDSAVYLCASSLGTGGSQPQHFGDGTRLSIL.